This is a list of T cell receptor beta chains from one sample in a study of OX40 agonist ivuxolimab in advanced cancers. TCRdb's table, derived via immunoSEQ multiplex PCR, lists solely in-frame clones and lacks some. The profile shows about 54,000 clones, roughly nine tenths of them singletons. The source was CD4+ or CD8+ T cells sorted from blood, collected in a trial of the OX40 agonist ivuxolimab. The receptor set was obtained from an adult with an advanced solid tumor such as melanoma, head and neck, liver or kidney cancer. Both conserved end residues are part of each CDR3. D genes are given only for firm matches. Expanded clones are given a class, and other clones once, few, many or no size at all.

DNA	CDR3	J	D	V	size
TGCGCCAGCAGCTACGATAGCGGGGGTAACTACGAGCAGTACTTC	CASSYDSGGNYEQYF	TRBJ2-7	TRBD2	TRBV5-1	.
TGTGCCAGCAGCTTAGCGGGAGGACCCAGGGGGCAGTTCTTC	CASSLAGGPRGQFF	TRBJ2-1	.	TRBV7-9	.
TGTGCCAGTAGTATGGGTATAATGGCCTTGAACACCGGGGAGCTGTTTTTT	CASSMGIMALNTGELFF	TRBJ2-2	.	TRBV19	once
TGTGCCAGCAGCCAGGAGGCTGCTGGGAGCTCCTACGAGCAGTACTTC	CASSQEAAGSSYEQYF	TRBJ2-7	.	TRBV28	few
TGCGCCAGCAGCCTGGGACGAGACACTGAAGCTTTCTTT	CASSLGRDTEAFF	TRBJ1-1	.	TRBV4-1	.
TGTGCCAGCAGTTTATGGTCTCTAGCGGGAACCGGGGAGCTGTTTTTT	CASSLWSLAGTGELFF	TRBJ2-2	TRBD2	TRBV28	.
TGTGCCAGCAGTTACACACAGGCCTACGAGCAGTACTTC	CASSYTQAYEQYF	TRBJ2-7	.	TRBV27	.
TGTGCCAGCAGTTACTCTAGCTCTGGGGCCAACGTCCTGACTTTC	CASSYSSSGANVLTF	TRBJ2-6	.	TRBV6-5	.
TGTGCCAGTAGAGCCACTACAGGGACCAACTATGGCTACACCTTC	CASRATTGTNYGYTF	TRBJ1-2	.	TRBV19	.
TGTGCCAGCAAGAAGGGACTAGCCACGGAGCAGTTCTTC	CASKKGLATEQFF	TRBJ2-1	TRBD2	TRBV7-3	.
TGTGCCAGCAGCGTAGGCACACAAACTGACTACGAGCAGTACTTC	CASSVGTQTDYEQYF	TRBJ2-7	.	TRBV9	.
TGTGCCAGCAGTTTCCCTCCCTCCTCCGGGCAGCCCCAGCATTTT	CASSFPPSSGQPQHF	TRBJ1-5	.	TRBV28	.
TGTGCCAGCAGTTATCCGGGACAGATGAACTATGGCTACACCTTC	CASSYPGQMNYGYTF	TRBJ1-2	TRBD1	TRBV2	.
TGTGCCAGCAGTGAAGTCTCGAGGGGATGGGATAATGAAAAACTGTTTTTT	CASSEVSRGWDNEKLFF	TRBJ1-4	.	TRBV6-1	.
TGCGCCAGCAGTGAGAACCTGGGACACTATACGCAGTATTTT	CASSENLGHYTQYF	TRBJ2-3	.	TRBV10-1	.
TGTGCCAGCAGTTACTCGCTGGGGTACGAGCAGTACTTC	CASSYSLGYEQYF	TRBJ2-7	.	TRBV6-5	.
TGTGCCAGTAGTTCTCCCCGGGCCGGGACTAAGGCCTCAGATACGCAGTATTTT	CASSSPRAGTKASDTQYF	TRBJ2-3	TRBD2	TRBV19	.
TGTGCCAGCAGCTTATTGGGCCAGCCCCAGCATTTT	CASSLLGQPQHF	TRBJ1-5	.	TRBV7-2	.
TGTGCCAGCAGCCCTGGACAGAGCAATCAGCCCCAGCATTTT	CASSPGQSNQPQHF	TRBJ1-5	.	TRBV27	.
TGTGCCAGCAGTTCCTTCGGGACAGGGATCAACAATGAGCAGTTCTTC	CASSSFGTGINNEQFF	TRBJ2-1	TRBD1	TRBV6-5	.
TGTGCCACCAGCAGAGATGGGACGGCTGAGAACTATGGCTACACCTTC	CATSRDGTAENYGYTF	TRBJ1-2	.	TRBV15	.
TGTGCCAGCAGCTACTCAGGGTTCTCCTACGAGCAGTACTTC	CASSYSGFSYEQYF	TRBJ2-7	.	TRBV6-6	.
TGTGCCAGCTTCAGGATGAACACTGAAGCTTTCTTT	CASFRMNTEAFF	TRBJ1-1	.	TRBV6-6	.
TGTGCCAGTAGTAAACAGGGTAGTGGGGCAATTCGCTTAAACACTGAAGCTTTCTTT	CASSKQGSGAIRLNTEAFF	TRBJ1-1	.	TRBV19	.
TGTGCCAGCTCACCAGGCCCTAGCGGGAGTAACTACGAGCAGTACTTC	CASSPGPSGSNYEQYF	TRBJ2-7	TRBD2	TRBV18	once
TGTGCCAGCAGTTTGCTAGCGGGGGGAGGGTACGAGCAGTACTTC	CASSLLAGGGYEQYF	TRBJ2-7	TRBD2	TRBV27	.
TGCGCCAGCAGCGGCGGTCTGAGGGCCAACGTCCTGACTTTC	CASSGGLRANVLTF	TRBJ2-6	.	TRBV10-2	.
TGCGCCAGCAGCCAAGATGGTGCTAGCGGGTACCCAGCGCTACAAGAGACCCAGTACTTC	CASSQDGASGYPALQETQYF	TRBJ2-5	TRBD2	TRBV4-1	.
TGTGCCAGCAGCGGTCCTGGCAGGAACACTGAAGCTTTCTTT	CASSGPGRNTEAFF	TRBJ1-1	.	TRBV13	.
TGTGCCAGCAGCTTGGACGGGAACTCTGAAAACACCATATATTTT	CASSLDGNSENTIYF	TRBJ1-3	.	TRBV7-6	.
TGTGCCAGCAGCTTAGGGGTGGGAGTGCAGGAGACCCAGTACTTC	CASSLGVGVQETQYF	TRBJ2-5	.	TRBV11-3	.
TGTGCCAGCAGCTTAGGTTCGGCACTCGATACGCAGTATTTT	CASSLGSALDTQYF	TRBJ2-3	.	TRBV7-9	.
TGTGCCAGCAGTTACTCATTCGGACAGGCCCTAGGCTACACCTTC	CASSYSFGQALGYTF	TRBJ1-2	TRBD1	TRBV6-5	.
TGTGCCAGCAGTTTAGCCCGGACAGGTTTTGGGGCTTTCTTT	CASSLARTGFGAFF	TRBJ1-1	TRBD1	TRBV28	.
TGTGCCAGCAATTTACAGGGGTTTTTGGACACTGAAGCTTTCTTT	CASNLQGFLDTEAFF	TRBJ1-1	TRBD1	TRBV6-6	.
TGTGCCAGCAGCCCCCAGGGGGGGGCGAGCGAAAAACTGTTTTTT	CASSPQGGASEKLFF	TRBJ1-4	TRBD1	TRBV7-2	.
TGCGCCAGCAGGGACACAGGGGCTTGGGGACGGCGCTATGGCTACACCTTC	CASRDTGAWGRRYGYTF	TRBJ1-2	TRBD1	TRBV5-1	.
TGTGCCAGCAGGCGGGGGTACGGCGAGCAGTACTTC	CASRRGYGEQYF	TRBJ2-7	TRBD2	TRBV6-5	.
TGTGCCAGCAGTTTATCACCACAGCTCTACGAGCAGTACTTC	CASSLSPQLYEQYF	TRBJ2-7	.	TRBV28	.
TGTGCCACCAGCAGAGGACCTAGCACAGATACGCAGTATTTT	CATSRGPSTDTQYF	TRBJ2-3	.	TRBV15	.
TGTGCCAGCAGTGAAGGGACATTGGACTTC	CASSEGTLDF	TRBJ2-7	.	TRBV2	.